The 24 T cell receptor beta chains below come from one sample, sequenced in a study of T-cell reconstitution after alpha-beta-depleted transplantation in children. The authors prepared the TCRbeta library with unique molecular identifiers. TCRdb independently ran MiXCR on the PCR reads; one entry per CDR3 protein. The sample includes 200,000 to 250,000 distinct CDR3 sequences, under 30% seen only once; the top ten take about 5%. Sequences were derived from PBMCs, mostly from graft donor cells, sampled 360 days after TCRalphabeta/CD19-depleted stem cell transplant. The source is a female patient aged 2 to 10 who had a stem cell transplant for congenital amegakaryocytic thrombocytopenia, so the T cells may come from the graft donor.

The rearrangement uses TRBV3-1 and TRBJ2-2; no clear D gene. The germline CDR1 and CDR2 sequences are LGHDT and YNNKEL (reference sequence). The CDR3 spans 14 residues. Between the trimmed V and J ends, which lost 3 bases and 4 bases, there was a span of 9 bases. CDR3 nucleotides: TGTGCCAGCAGCCATAGGTGGCGCACCGGGGAGCTGTTTTTT. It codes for CASSHRWRTGELFF.

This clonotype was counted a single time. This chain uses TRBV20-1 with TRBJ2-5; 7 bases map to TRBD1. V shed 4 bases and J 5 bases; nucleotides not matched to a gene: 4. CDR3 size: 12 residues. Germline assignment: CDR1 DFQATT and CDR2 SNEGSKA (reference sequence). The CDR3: CSANRGRETQYF. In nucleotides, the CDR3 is TGCAGTGCTAACAGGGGTAGGGAGACCCAGTACTTC.

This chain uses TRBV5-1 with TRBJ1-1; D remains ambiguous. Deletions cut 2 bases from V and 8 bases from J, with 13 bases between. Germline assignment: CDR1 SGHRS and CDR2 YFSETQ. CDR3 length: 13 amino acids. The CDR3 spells CASSFAGSAEAFF. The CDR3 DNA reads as TGCGCCAGCAGCTTCGCCGGCTCCGCCGAAGCTTTCTTT. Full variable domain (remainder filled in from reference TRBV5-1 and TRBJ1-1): KAGVTQTPRYLIKTRGQQVTLSCSPISGHRSVSWYQQTPGQGLQFLFEYFSETQRNKGNFPGRFSGRQFSNSRSEMNVSTLELGDSALYLCASSFAGSAEAFFGQGTRLTVV.

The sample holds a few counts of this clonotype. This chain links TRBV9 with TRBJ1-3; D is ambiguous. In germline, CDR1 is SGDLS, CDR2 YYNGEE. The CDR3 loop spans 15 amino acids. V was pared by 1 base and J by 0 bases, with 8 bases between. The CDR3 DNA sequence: TGTGCCAGCAGCGTAAGAGGGAGCTCTGGAAACACCATATATTTT. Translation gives CASSVRGSSGNTIYF. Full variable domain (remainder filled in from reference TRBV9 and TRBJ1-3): DSGVTQTPKHLITATGQRVTLRCSPRSGDLSVYWYQQSLDQGLQFLIQYYNGEERAKGNILERFSAQQFPDLHSELNLSSLELGDSALYFCASSVRGSSGNTIYFGEGSWLTVV.

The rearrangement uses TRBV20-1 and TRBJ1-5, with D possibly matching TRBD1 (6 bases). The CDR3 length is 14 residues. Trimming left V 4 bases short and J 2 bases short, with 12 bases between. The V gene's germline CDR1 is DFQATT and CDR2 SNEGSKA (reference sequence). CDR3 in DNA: TGCAGTGCTATGGAACAGGGTGGCAATCAGCCCCAGCATTTT. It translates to CSAMEQGGNQPQHF.

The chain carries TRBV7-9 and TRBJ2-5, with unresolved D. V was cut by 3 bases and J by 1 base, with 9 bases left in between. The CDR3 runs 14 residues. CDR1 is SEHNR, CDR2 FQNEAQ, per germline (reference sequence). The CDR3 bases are TGTGCCAGCAGCTTCAGCGCCAGCCAAGAGACCCAGTACTTC. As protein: CASSFSASQETQYF.

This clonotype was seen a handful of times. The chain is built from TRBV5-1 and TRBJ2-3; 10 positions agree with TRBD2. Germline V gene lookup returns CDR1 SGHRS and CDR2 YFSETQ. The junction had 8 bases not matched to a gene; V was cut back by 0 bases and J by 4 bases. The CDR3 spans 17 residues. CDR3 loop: CASSLGASGGLADTQYF. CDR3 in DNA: TGCGCCAGCAGCTTGGGCGCTAGCGGGGGCCTCGCAGATACGCAGTATTTT.

This CDR3 is CATSDSDGYYGYTF. The DNA for the CDR3 is TGTGCCACCAGTGATTCGGACGGCTACTATGGCTACACCTTC. The chain employs TRBV24-1 and TRBJ1-2, with no clear D. The CDR3 sequence is 14 residues long. V was clipped by 2 bases and J by 3 bases, with 9 bases between them. CDR1 and CDR2 from the germline V gene are KGHDR and SFDVKD.

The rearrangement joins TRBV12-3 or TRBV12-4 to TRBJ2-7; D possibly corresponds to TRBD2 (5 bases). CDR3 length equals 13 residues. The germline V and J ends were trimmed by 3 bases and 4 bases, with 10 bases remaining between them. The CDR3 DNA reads TGTGCCAGCAGTTTTACTAGAATATACGAGCAGTACTTC. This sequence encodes CASSFTRIYEQYF.

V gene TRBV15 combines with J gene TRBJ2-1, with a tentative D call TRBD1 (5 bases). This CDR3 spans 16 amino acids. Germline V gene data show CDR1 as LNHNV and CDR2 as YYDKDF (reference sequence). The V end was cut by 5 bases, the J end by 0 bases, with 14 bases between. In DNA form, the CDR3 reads TGTGCCACCAGCGGAAGGACACCGAGCTCCTACAATGAGCAGTTCTTC. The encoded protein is CATSGRTPSSYNEQFF.

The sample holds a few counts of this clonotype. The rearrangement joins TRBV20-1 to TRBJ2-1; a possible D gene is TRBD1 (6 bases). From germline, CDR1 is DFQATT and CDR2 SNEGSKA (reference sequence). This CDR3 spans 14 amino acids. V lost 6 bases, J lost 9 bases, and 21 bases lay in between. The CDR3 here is CSASVRTAFLEQFF. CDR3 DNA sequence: TGCAGTGCAAGCGTTCGGACAGCCTTTCTTGAGCAGTTCTTC.

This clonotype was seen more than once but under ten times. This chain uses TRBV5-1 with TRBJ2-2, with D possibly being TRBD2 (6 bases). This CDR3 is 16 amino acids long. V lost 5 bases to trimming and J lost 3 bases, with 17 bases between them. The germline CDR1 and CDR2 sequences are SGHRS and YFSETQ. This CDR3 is CASRPPSVRYTGELFF. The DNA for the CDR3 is TGCGCCAGCAGACCCCCTAGCGTGAGATACACCGGGGAGCTGTTTTTT.

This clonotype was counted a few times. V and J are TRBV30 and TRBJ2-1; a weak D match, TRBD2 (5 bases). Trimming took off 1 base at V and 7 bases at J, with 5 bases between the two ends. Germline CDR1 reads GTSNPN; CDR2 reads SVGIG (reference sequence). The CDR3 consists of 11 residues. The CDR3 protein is CAWSGGNEQFF. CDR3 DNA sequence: TGTGCCTGGAGTGGAGGGAATGAGCAGTTCTTC.

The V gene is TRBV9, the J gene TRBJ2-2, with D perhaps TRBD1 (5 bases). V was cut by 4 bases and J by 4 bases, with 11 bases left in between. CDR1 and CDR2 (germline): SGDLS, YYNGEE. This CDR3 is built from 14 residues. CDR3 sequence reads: CASSLRARTGELFF. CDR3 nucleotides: TGTGCCAGCAGCCTCAGGGCTCGCACCGGGGAGCTGTTTTTT.

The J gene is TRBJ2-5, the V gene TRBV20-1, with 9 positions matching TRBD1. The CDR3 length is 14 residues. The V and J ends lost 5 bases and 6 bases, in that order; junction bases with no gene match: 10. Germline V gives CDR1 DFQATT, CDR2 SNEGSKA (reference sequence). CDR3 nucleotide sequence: TGCAGTGCTGGATTTACCGGGACAGGGAAGACCCAGTACTTC. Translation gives CSAGFTGTGKTQYF.

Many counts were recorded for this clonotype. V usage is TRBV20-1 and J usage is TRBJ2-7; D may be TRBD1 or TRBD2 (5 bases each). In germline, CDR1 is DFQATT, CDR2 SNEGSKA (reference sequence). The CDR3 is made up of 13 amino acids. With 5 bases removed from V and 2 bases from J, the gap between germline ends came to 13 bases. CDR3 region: CSAARDGAYEQYF. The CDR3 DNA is TGCAGTGCTGCCCGGGACGGCGCCTACGAGCAGTACTTC.

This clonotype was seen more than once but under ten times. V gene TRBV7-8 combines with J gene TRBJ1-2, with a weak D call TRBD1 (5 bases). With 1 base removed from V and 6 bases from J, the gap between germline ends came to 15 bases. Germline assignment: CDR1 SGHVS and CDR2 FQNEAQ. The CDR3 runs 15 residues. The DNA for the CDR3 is TGTGCCAGCAGCTTAGTGGGCGGGGGTAGTCATGGCTACACCTTC. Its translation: CASSLVGGGSHGYTF.

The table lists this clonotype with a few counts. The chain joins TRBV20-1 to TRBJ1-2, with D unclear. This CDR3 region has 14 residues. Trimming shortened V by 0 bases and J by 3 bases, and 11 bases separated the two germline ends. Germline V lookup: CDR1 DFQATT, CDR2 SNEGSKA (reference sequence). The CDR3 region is CSARDQVSYYGYTF. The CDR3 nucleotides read TGCAGTGCTAGAGATCAGGTTTCCTACTATGGCTACACCTTC.

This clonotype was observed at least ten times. The CDR3 reads CASSLGGGLTDTQYF. The CDR3, as DNA: TGTGCCAGCAGCCTGGGGGGGGGTCTCACAGATACGCAGTATTTT. The chain has TRBV11-2 and TRBJ2-3; TRBD2 matches at 7 bases. This CDR3 contains 15 residues. The V and J ends lost 5 bases and 2 bases, in that order; junction bases with no gene match: 7. CDR1 SGHAT and CDR2 FQNNGV come from the germline V gene. Based on the CDR3 plus reference TRBV11-2 and TRBJ2-3, the full variable domain is EAGVAQSPRYKIIEKRQSVAFWCNPISGHATLYWYQQILGQGPKLLIQFQNNGVVDDSQLPKDRFSAERLKGVDSTLKIQPAKLEDSAVYLCASSLGGGLTDTQYFGPGTRLTVL.

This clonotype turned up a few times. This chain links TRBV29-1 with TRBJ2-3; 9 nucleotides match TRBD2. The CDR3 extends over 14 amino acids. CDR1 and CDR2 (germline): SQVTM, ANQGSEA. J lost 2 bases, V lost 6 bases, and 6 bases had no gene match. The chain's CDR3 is CSVGAGGYTDTQYF. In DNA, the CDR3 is TGCAGCGTAGGTGCGGGAGGGTACACAGATACGCAGTATTTT.

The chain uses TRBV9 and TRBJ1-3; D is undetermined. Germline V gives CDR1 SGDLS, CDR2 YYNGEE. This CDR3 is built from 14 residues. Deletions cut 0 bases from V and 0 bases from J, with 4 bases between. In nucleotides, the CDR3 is TGTGCCAGCAGCGTAGATTTCTCTGGAAACACCATATATTTT. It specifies CASSVDFSGNTIYF.

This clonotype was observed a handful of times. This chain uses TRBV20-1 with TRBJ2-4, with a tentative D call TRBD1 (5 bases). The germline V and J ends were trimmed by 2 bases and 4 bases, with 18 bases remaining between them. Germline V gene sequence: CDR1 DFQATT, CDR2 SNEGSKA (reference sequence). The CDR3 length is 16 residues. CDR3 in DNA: TGCAGTGCTAGACCCCTGGCCGGGCAGGGTAAAAACATTCAGTACTTC. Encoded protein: CSARPLAGQGKNIQYF.

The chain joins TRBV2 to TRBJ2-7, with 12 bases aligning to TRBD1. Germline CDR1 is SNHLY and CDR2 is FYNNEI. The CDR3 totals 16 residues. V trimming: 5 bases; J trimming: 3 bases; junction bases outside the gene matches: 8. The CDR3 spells CASSSSRDRGLYEQYF. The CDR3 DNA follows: TGTGCCAGCAGTTCCTCCCGGGACAGGGGGCTCTACGAGCAGTACTTC.

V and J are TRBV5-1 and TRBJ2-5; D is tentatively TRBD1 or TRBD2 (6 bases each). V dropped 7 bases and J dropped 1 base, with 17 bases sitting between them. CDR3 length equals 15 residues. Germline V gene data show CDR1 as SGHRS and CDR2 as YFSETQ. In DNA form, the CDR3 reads TGCGCCAGCCGATTATGGGGGGCCGGCCAAGAGACCCAGTACTTC. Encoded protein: CASRLWGAGQETQYF.